Presented here are 12 T cell receptor beta chains from one specimen sequenced in a study of T cells after yellow fever vaccination. Each CDR3 protein is one row after TCRdb ran MiXCR on the 5' RACE reads. This table has some 70,000 distinct CDR3 sequences, approximately 7% appearing once. The material was CD8+ T cells sorted from PBMCs, obtained around 45 days after the first yellow fever vaccination. Every receptor here comes from a young man who received the YFV17D yellow fever vaccine.

This clonotype occurred a few times. This rearrangement joins TRBV6-1 to TRBJ2-1; 10 nucleotides line up with TRBD1. The J segment lost 11 bases and the V segment lost 6 bases, leaving 16 bases of the junction unmatched. The germline gives CDR1 MNHNS, CDR2 SASEGT. The CDR3 spans 16 residues. CDR3 protein: CASRTPRSSGQGKQFF. CDR3 in DNA: TGTGCCAGCAGGACCCCACGGAGCTCGGGACAGGGGAAGCAGTTCTTC.

This rearrangement joins TRBV7-9 to TRBJ2-1, with D possibly being TRBD1 or TRBD2 (6 bases each). Germline lookup yields CDR1 SEHNR and CDR2 FQNEAQ (reference sequence). V was pared by 5 bases and J by 8 bases, with 16 bases between. The CDR3 covers 14 residues. The CDR3 reads CASSGPGAMDEQFF. Written as DNA, the CDR3 is TGTGCCAGCAGCGGGCCGGGGGCTATGGATGAGCAGTTCTTC. The full variable domain, rest sourced from reference TRBV7-9 and TRBJ2-1, is DTGVSQNPRHKITKRGQNVTFRCDPISEHNRLYWYRQTLGQGPEFLTYFQNEAQLEKSRLLSDRFSAERPKGSFSTLEIQRTEQGDSAMYLCASSGPGAMDEQFFGPGTRLTVL.

This clonotype has at least ten counts. The genes are TRBV6-5 and TRBJ2-7, with unresolved D. Germline V gene lookup returns CDR1 MNHEY and CDR2 SVGAGI. The CDR3 loop spans 17 amino acids. With 0 bases removed from V and 5 bases from J, the gap between germline ends came to 20 bases. As DNA, the CDR3 is TGTGCCAGCAGTTACTCGGCTCCCCGGTGGGTATCCGACGAGCAGTACTTC. This codes for CASSYSAPRWVSDEQYF.

This clonotype showed up many times. The chain links TRBV20-1 to TRBJ2-5; D remains ambiguous. CDR3 length equals 13 residues. V lost 1 base to trimming and J lost 0 bases, with 6 bases between them. In germline, CDR1 is DFQATT, CDR2 SNEGSKA (reference sequence). In DNA, the CDR3 is TGCAGTGCTAGAGGGAGATACCAAGAGACCCAGTACTTC. Residues: CSARGRYQETQYF.

This clonotype was seen only a few times. V and J are TRBV7-2 and TRBJ2-3; weak D call: TRBD2 (5 bases). V lost 5 bases, J lost 4 bases, and 10 bases lay in between. CDR1 and CDR2 (germline): SGHTA, FQGNSA. CDR3 length: 13 residues. DNA of the CDR3: TGTGCCAGCAGCCTTACTAGGGCAGATACGCAGTATTTT. Translating it yields CASSLTRADTQYF. Filled out from reference TRBV7-2 and TRBJ2-3, the complete variable domain reads GAGVSQSPSNKVTEKGKDVELRCDPISGHTALYWYRQSLGQGLEFLIYFQGNSAPDKSGLPSDRFSAERTGGSVSTLTIQRTQQEDSAVYLCASSLTRADTQYFGPGTRLTVL.

This clonotype appeared a few times. The chain combines TRBV10-3 with TRBJ2-7; 9 nucleotides match TRBD2. There are 15 residues in the CDR3. Per germline, CDR1 ENHRY and CDR2 SYGVKD. V was pared by 8 bases and J by 0 bases, with 8 bases of the junction left unmatched. The CDR3 DNA reads TGTGCCATCGTCGCGGGGGGGATGGGCTCCTACGAGCAGTACTTC. It is translated as CAIVAGGMGSYEQYF.

This clonotype was counted between two and nine times. The chain links TRBV11-1 to TRBJ2-3; 9 positions agree with TRBD2. The CDR3 extends over 18 amino acids. Germline CDR1 and CDR2: SGHAT and FQDESV (reference sequence). J gave up 2 bases and V 3 bases, and 12 bases lay outside the gene matches. CDR3 nucleotides: TGTGCCAGCAGCTTGTTAGGCCTGGGACTAGCACTCACAGATACGCAGTATTTT. As protein: CASSLLGLGLALTDTQYF.

There are many counts of this clonotype. The chain joins TRBV5-4 to TRBJ2-6; possible D gene TRBD2, 5 bases. CDR1 is SGHNT and CDR2 is YYREEE in the germline V gene (reference sequence). V was trimmed by 3 bases and J by 0 bases, leaving 25 bases between them. This CDR3 comprises 21 residues. As DNA, the CDR3 is TGTGCCAGCAGCTACTTGTGGGCGGAGGAGGTGGGGAGCTCTGGGGCCAACGTCCTGACTTTC. Its protein product is CASSYLWAEEVGSSGANVLTF. The variable domain in full, with the rest retrieved from reference TRBV5-4 and TRBJ2-6, is ETGVTQSPTHLIKTRGQQVTLRCSSQSGHNTVSWYQQALGQGPQFIFQYYREEENGRGNFPPRFSGLQFPNYSSELNVNALELDDSALYLCASSYLWAEEVGSSGANVLTFGAGSRLTVL.

Worth noting for this clonotype: Just one base apart from a much larger clone, this may be a read error. V and J are TRBV14 and TRBJ2-5, with TRBD1 identical over 7 bases. This CDR3 contains 16 residues. J was trimmed by 5 bases and V by 2 bases; bases with no gene match: 11. Germline V gives CDR1 SGHDN, CDR2 FVKESK. Here the CDR3 reads CASSQLGTALHETQYF. As DNA, the CDR3 is TGTGCCAGCAGCCAACTCGGGACAGCTCTTCACGAGACCCAGTACTTC.

This clonotype has a count of ten or more. CDR3 amino acids: CASGFFLVGGGNQPQHF. In DNA, the CDR3 is TGTGCTAGTGGTTTTTTCTTGGTAGGGGGAGGCAATCAGCCCCAGCATTTT. This chain joins TRBV12-5 and TRBJ1-5; possible D gene TRBD1, 6 bases. This CDR3 region has 17 residues. V was clipped by 3 bases and J by 2 bases, with 17 bases between them. Germline CDR1 reads LGHNT; CDR2 reads FRNRAP.

This clonotype was seen ten or more times. The V call is TRBV5-6, the J call TRBJ2-6; D call uncertain. The CDR3 contains 14 residues. Trimming took 2 bases from V and 2 from J, leaving 5 bases between them. The germline CDR1 and CDR2 sequences are SGHDT and YYEEEE. This chain's CDR3 is CASSFGTGANVLTF. The CDR3 nucleotides read TGTGCCAGCAGCTTTGGTACTGGGGCCAACGTCCTGACTTTC. The complete variable domain, with remaining parts taken from reference TRBV5-6 and TRBJ2-6, reads DAGVTQSPTHLIKTRGQQVTLRCSPKSGHDTVSWYQQALGQGPQFIFQYYEEEERQRGNFPDRFSGHQFPNYSSELNVNALLLGDSALYLCASSFGTGANVLTFGAGSRLTVL.

This clonotype was counted ten times or more. The CDR3 loop reads CASSLMLAYETQYF. The DNA of the CDR3 is TGTGCCAGCAGTCTGATGCTAGCTTATGAGACCCAGTACTTC. The chain links TRBV12-3 or TRBV12-4 to TRBJ2-5; weak D call: TRBD2 (5 bases). CDR3 size: 14 residues. With 5 bases removed from V and 5 bases from J, the gap between germline ends came to 15 bases.